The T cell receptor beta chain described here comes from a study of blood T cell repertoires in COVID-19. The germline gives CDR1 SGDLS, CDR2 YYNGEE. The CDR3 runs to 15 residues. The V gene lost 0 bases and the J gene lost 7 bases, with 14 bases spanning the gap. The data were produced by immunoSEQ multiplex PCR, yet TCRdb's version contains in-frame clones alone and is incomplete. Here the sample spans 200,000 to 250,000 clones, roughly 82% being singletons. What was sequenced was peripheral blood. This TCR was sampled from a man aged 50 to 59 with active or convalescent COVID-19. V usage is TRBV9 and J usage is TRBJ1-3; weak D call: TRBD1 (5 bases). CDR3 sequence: CASSVAGQGSNTIYF. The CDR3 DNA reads TGTGCCAGCAGCGTAGCGGGCCAGGGTAGCAACACCATATATTTT.